This paragraph reports one T cell receptor (beta chain). Deletions cut 5 bases from V and 0 bases from J, with 10 bases between. The CDR3 totals 15 residues. Germline CDR1 reads MNHNY; CDR2 reads SVGAGI (reference sequence). These data are taken from a study of blood T cell repertoires in COVID-19. Across the study: Material from acute and convalescent COVID-19 was sourced from the United States, Italy and Spain. In each case, the material was cDNA or gDNA derived from T cells, B-cell-depleted T cells, or PBMCs.

The data were produced by immunoSEQ multiplex PCR, yet TCRdb's version contains in-frame clones alone and is incomplete. This sample has roughly 170,000 clones, with around 87% found just once. The material sequenced was peripheral blood. The V and J genes are TRBV6-6 and TRBJ2-2; perhaps TRBD2 as D (6 bases). This receptor was taken from a woman aged 70-85 years with COVID-19, enrolled during active disease. The CDR3: CASSTGGANTGELFF. The CDR3, as DNA: TGTGCCAGCAGTACCGGAGGGGCGAACACCGGGGAGCTGTTTTTT.